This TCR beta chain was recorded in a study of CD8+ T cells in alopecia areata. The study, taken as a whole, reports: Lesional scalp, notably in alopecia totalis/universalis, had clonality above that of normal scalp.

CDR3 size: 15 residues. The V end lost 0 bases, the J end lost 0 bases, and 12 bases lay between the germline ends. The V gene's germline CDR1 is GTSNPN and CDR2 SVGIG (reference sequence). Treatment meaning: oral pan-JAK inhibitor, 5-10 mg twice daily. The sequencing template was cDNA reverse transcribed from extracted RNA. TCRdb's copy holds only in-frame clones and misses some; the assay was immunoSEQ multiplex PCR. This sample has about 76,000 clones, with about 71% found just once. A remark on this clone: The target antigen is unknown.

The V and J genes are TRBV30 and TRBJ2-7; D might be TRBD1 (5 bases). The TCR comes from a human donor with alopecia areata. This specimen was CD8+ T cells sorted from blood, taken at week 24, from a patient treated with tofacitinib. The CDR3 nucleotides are TGTGCCTGGAGTGTACCGACAGAAGGCTCCTACGAGCAGTACTTC. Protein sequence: CAWSVPTEGSYEQYF.